What follows describes a single T cell receptor (beta chain). What it recognizes is unknown. The time point denotes: sample taken at primary tumor resection. Sequencing of whole RNA from tumor, nontumor lung or frozen PBMC involved no sorting. Samples were donated by 72 untreated early-stage non-small cell lung cancer patients. TCRdb re-called the 5' RACE reads through MiXCR, storing one row per CDR3 protein. Of about 86,000 distinct CDR3 sequences in the sample, around 13% were seen once. This entry comes from a study of spatial heterogeneity in lung cancer. Background on the study: Sequence detection consistently recorded a greater number of beta-chain than alpha-chain sequences. Whole-study findings and limits: The appearance of ubiquitous expanded tumor TCRs in blood was greater at resection than follow-up.

Germline assignment: CDR1 SGHDN and CDR2 FVKESK. The ends lost 4 bases at V and 2 bases at J; junction bases unmatched: 5. There are 15 residues in the CDR3. The sample in question was PBMCs, obtained at surgery. The gene calls are TRBV14 and TRBJ2-7; 10 nucleotides agree with TRBD1. This TCR derives from a male donor with early-stage non-small cell lung cancer. Here the CDR3 reads CASSRQGQGTYEQYF. The CDR3 DNA reads TGTGCCAGCAGCCGCCAGGGACAGGGGACCTACGAGCAGTACTTC.